This is a list of T cell receptor beta chains from one sample in a study of OX40 agonist ivuxolimab in advanced cancers. Method: immunoSEQ multiplex PCR; TCRdb's copy keeps in-frame clones and lacks some. The sample lists roughly 48,000 clones, around 83% occurring once. The starting material was CD4+ or CD8+ T cells sorted from blood, obtained in a trial of the OX40 agonist ivuxolimab. These TCRs come from an adult with an advanced solid tumor such as melanoma, head and neck, liver or kidney cancer. Each CDR3 is given with its conserved first and last residue. Fields, in order: V gene, D gene, J gene, clone size, CDR3 protein, CDR3 DNA. A D gene is named only where the DNA matches it firmly. Part of the rows lack a size; the others show once, few, many or a class for expanded clones.

>TRBV11-2|-|TRBJ1-3|-
CASSEDISGNTIYF
TGTGCCAGCAGCGAGGACATCTCTGGAAACACCATATATTTT
>TRBV7-2|-|TRBJ2-3|-
CASSRSETDTQYF
TGTGCCAGCAGCCGATCGGAGACAGATACGCAGTATTTT
>TRBV7-8|TRBD2|TRBJ2-1|-
CASSLGGRSDNEQFF
TGTGCCAGCAGCTTAGGCGGGAGATCGGACAATGAGCAGTTCTTC
>TRBV10-1|-|TRBJ2-3|-
CASSEREWEGTDTQYF
TGCGCCAGCAGTGAACGGGAGTGGGAGGGCACAGATACGCAGTATTTT
>TRBV5-4|TRBD2|TRBJ2-7|-
CASSPGLAGAYEQYF
TGTGCCAGCAGCCCGGGACTGGCGGGGGCCTACGAGCAGTACTTC
>TRBV30|TRBD2|TRBJ2-5|-
CAWSSRLAGVTLLGETQYF
TGTGCCTGGAGCTCTCGACTAGCGGGGGTAACTCTTTTAGGGGAGACCCAGTACTTC
>TRBV7-2|-|TRBJ2-3|-
CASSPLMDTQYF
TGTGCCAGCAGCCCACTGATGGATACGCAGTATTTT
>TRBV6-6|-|TRBJ2-7|-
CASSYSTVTGEQYF
TGTGCCAGCAGTTACTCGACAGTTACGGGGGAGCAGTACTTC
>TRBV7-9|TRBD2|TRBJ2-3|-
CASSPGLAGAIDTQYF
TGTGCCAGCAGCCCCGGACTAGCGGGAGCCATAGATACGCAGTATTTT
>TRBV2|TRBD1|TRBJ1-2|-
CASSVGQEGPGYTF
TGTGCCAGCAGTGTTGGACAGGAGGGTCCTGGCTACACCTTC
>TRBV7-2|-|TRBJ2-7|-
CASSLGRSGPYEQYF
TGTGCCAGCAGCTTAGGTCGGAGCGGACCCTACGAGCAGTACTTC
>TRBV18|-|TRBJ2-7|-
CASSPRGNEQYF
TGTGCCAGCTCACCACGAGGTAACGAGCAGTACTTC
>TRBV6-1|-|TRBJ1-5|-
CASSGGRRKDQPQHF
TGTGCCAGCTCGGGGGGGCGGAGAAAGGATCAGCCCCAGCATTTT
>TRBV30|-|TRBJ1-5|-
CAWSVGGSSNQPQHF
TGTGCCTGGAGTGTAGGCGGCAGTAGCAATCAGCCCCAGCATTTT
>TRBV27|TRBD1|TRBJ2-3|-
CASSPSRTGRRDTQYF
TGTGCCAGCAGTCCCTCCCGGACAGGGAGGCGAGATACGCAGTATTTT
>TRBV29-1|-|TRBJ1-1|once
CSVGVPNTEAFF
TGCAGCGTTGGAGTGCCCAACACTGAAGCTTTCTTT
>TRBV5-1|-|TRBJ1-2|-
CASSFVQGGYGYTF
TGCGCCAGCAGCTTTGTCCAGGGCGGCTATGGCTACACCTTC
>TRBV19|TRBD1|TRBJ2-1|-
CASGRQGAYNEQFF
TGTGCCAGCGGAAGACAGGGAGCCTACAATGAGCAGTTCTTC
>TRBV6-6|-|TRBJ1-1|-
CASSKQMNTEAFF
TGTGCCAGCAGTAAGCAGATGAACACTGAAGCTTTCTTT
>TRBV30|-|TRBJ1-5|-
CAWSSMGNQPQHF
TGTGCCTGGAGTTCTATGGGCAATCAGCCCCAGCATTTT
>TRBV2|-|TRBJ2-5|-
CASRTEETQYF
TGTGCCAGCCGGACGGAGGAGACCCAGTACTTC
>TRBV2|TRBD1|TRBJ1-1|-
CASRGQGDTEAFF
TGTGCCAGCAGAGGACAGGGGGACACTGAGGCTTTCTTT
>TRBV28|TRBD1|TRBJ2-7|few
CASSRTGYSYEQYF
TGTGCCAGCAGCCGGACAGGCTATTCCTACGAGCAGTACTTC
>TRBV10-3|TRBD1|TRBJ1-6|-
CAISDQDRGSSPLHF
TGTGCCATCAGTGACCAGGACAGGGGCTCTTCACCCCTCCACTTT
>TRBV10-3|-|TRBJ1-6|-
CAISPRSGSGNSPLHF
TGTGCCATCAGTCCCCGGTCCGGGAGCGGGAATTCACCCCTCCACTTT
>TRBV2|-|TRBJ2-1|-
CASSEGAAGNEQFF
TGTGCCAGCAGTGAAGGGGCTGCCGGCAATGAGCAGTTCTTC
>TRBV18|-|TRBJ1-5|-
CASSPTFVGPNQPQHF
TGTGCCAGCTCACCAACATTTGTGGGGCCCAATCAGCCCCAGCATTTT
>TRBV18|-|TRBJ2-7|-
CASSPSTLREQYF
TGTGCCAGCTCACCTTCGACCCTAAGGGAGCAGTACTTC
>TRBV7-6|-|TRBJ2-6|-
CASSLTDSGANVLTF
TGTGCCAGCAGCTTAACTGACTCTGGGGCCAACGTCCTGACTTTC
>TRBV7-2|-|TRBJ1-1|-
CASSLGHQGAFF
TGTGCCAGCAGCTTAGGACACCAGGGGGCTTTCTTT
>TRBV6-6|-|TRBJ1-6|-
CASSYLRSDSPLHF
TGTGCCAGCAGTTACCTCCGTAGCGATTCACCCCTCCACTTT
>TRBV6-1|TRBD1|TRBJ2-1|few
CASRVDRGYEQFF
TGTGCCAGCAGAGTGGACAGGGGATATGAGCAGTTCTTC
>TRBV7-2|TRBD2|TRBJ2-3|once
CASRSGATDTQYF
TGTGCCAGCAGGAGCGGGGCCACAGATACGCAGTATTTT
>TRBV9|-|TRBJ2-2|-
CASSVGGGSGELFF
TGTGCCAGCAGCGTAGGTGGGGGGTCCGGGGAGCTGTTTTTT
>TRBV6-6|TRBD1|TRBJ1-4|-
CASSRQGTNEKLFF
TGTGCCAGCAGTCGACAGGGTACTAATGAAAAACTGTTTTTT
>TRBV6-6|-|TRBJ1-1|-
CASSTLERIEAFF
TGTGCCAGCAGTACCCTCGAACGGATTGAAGCTTTCTTT
>TRBV11-3|TRBD2|TRBJ2-2|few
CASSGPPLSRGGDTGELFF
TGTGCCAGCAGCGGACCCCCCCTCTCGCGGGGGGGGGACACCGGGGAGCTGTTTTTT
>TRBV23-1|-|TRBJ2-2|few
CAPSTGPHRGGLFF
TGCGCCCCATCGACAGGTCCACACCGGGGAGGGCTGTTTTTT
>TRBV7-9|-|TRBJ1-2|-
CASSPSIGGYTF
TGTGCCAGCAGCCCATCAATCGGTGGCTACACCTTC
>TRBV11-2|-|TRBJ2-7|-
CASSLGSGEQYF
TGTGCCAGCAGCTTAGGCTCGGGCGAGCAGTACTTC
>TRBV7-2|TRBD1|TRBJ1-2|-
CASSLGTGLLYGYTF
TGTGCCAGCAGCTTAGGGACAGGGCTTCTCTATGGCTACACCTTC
>TRBV27|-|TRBJ2-7|-
CASSLSGNTIYEQYF
TGTGCCAGCAGTTTATCAGGGAATACTATCTACGAGCAGTACTTC